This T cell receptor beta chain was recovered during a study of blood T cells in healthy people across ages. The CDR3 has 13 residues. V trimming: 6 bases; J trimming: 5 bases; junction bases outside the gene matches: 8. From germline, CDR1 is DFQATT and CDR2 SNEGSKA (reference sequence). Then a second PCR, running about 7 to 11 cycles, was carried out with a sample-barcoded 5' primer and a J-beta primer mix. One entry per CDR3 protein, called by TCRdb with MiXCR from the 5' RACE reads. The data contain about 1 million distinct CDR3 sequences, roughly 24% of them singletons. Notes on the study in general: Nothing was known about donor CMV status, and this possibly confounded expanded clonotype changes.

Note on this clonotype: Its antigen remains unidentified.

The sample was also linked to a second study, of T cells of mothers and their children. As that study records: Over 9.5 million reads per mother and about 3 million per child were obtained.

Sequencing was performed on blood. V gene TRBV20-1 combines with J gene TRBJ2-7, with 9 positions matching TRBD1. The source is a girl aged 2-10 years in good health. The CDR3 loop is CSADRDRVNEQYF. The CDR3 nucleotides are TGCAGTGCAGACCGGGACAGGGTAAACGAGCAGTACTTC.